This T cell receptor beta chain was profiled in a study of blood T cell repertoires in COVID-19. Across the study: In each case, the material was cDNA or gDNA derived from T cells, B-cell-depleted T cells, or PBMCs.

TCRdb's copy holds only in-frame clones and misses some; the assay was immunoSEQ multiplex PCR. The sample holds some 170,000 clones, 81% seen once. CDR1 is SEHNR and CDR2 is FQNEAQ in the germline V gene (reference sequence). There are 18 residues in the CDR3. Trimming removed 5 bases at V and 1 base at J, with 23 bases between. Patients in Seattle were enrolled during active infection, then followed longitudinally. This TCR derives from a woman aged 40 to 50 with COVID-19, enrolled during active disease. The gene calls are TRBV7-9 and TRBJ2-5; weak D call: TRBD1 (6 bases). Sequences were obtained from peripheral blood. DNA for the CDR3: TGTGCCAGCAGCACCACCAGACACGGACGGACAGCCCAAGAGACCCAGTACTTC. This encodes CASSTTRHGRTAQETQYF.